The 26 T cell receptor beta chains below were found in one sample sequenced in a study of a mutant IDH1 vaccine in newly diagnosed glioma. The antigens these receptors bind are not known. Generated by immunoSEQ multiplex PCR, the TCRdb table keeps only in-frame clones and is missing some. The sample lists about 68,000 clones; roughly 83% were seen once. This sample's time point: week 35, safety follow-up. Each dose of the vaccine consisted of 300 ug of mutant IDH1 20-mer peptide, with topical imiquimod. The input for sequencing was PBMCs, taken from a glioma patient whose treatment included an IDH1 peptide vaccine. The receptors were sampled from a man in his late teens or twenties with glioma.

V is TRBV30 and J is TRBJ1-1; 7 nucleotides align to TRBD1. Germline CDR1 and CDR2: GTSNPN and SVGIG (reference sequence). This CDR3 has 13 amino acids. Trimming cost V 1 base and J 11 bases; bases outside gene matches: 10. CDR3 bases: TGTGCCTGGAGTGGACAGGGACGAGTTTTCGCTTTCTTT. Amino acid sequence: CAWSGQGRVFAFF.

The CDR3 loop reads CSVGGEGLSYEQYF. The CDR3 coding sequence is TGCAGCGTTGGTGGGGAAGGGTTGTCCTACGAGCAGTACTTC. The chain is built from TRBV29-1 and TRBJ2-7; D is unresolved. The CDR3 sequence is 14 residues long. Trimming took off 4 bases at V and 1 base at J, with 14 bases between the two ends. The germline V gene encodes CDR1 SQVTM and CDR2 ANQGSEA.

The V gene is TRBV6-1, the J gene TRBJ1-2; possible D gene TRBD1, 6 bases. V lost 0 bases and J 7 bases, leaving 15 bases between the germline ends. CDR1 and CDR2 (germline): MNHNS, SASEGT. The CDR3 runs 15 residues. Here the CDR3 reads CASSEARQVSGGYTF. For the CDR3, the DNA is TGTGCCAGCAGTGAAGCCCGACAGGTGTCTGGTGGCTACACCTTC.

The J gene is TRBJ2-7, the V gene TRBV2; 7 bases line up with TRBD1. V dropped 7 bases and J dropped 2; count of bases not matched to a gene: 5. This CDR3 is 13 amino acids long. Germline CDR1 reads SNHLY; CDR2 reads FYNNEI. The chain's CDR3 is CASTPTGTYEQYF. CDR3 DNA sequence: TGTGCCAGCACTCCGACAGGGACCTACGAGCAGTACTTC.

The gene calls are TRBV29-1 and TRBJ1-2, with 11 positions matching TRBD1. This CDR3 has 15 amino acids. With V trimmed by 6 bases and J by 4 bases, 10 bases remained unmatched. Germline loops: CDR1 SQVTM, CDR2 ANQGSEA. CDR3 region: CSVGGQGAYSYGYTF. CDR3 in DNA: TGCAGCGTGGGTGGACAGGGGGCGTATTCCTATGGCTACACCTTC.

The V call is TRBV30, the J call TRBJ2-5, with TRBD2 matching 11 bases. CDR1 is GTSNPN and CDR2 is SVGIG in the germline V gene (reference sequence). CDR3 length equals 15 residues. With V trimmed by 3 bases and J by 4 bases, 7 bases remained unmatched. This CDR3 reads CAWSLLAGVRETQYF. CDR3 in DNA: TGTGCCTGGAGCCTACTAGCGGGAGTCAGAGAGACCCAGTACTTC. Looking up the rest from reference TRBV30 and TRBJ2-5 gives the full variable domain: SQTIHQWPATLVQPVGSPLSLECTVEGTSNPNLYWYRQAAGRGLQLLFYSVGIGQISSEVPQNLSASRPQDRQFILSSKKLLLSDSGFYLCAWSLLAGVRETQYFGPGTRLLVL.

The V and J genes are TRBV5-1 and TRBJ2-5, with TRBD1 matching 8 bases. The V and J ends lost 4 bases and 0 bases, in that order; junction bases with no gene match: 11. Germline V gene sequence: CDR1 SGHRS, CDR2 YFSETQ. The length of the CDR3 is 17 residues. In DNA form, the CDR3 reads TGCGCCAGCAGCCCGGGGACAGGTGGTACTTACCAAGAGACCCAGTACTTC. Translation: CASSPGTGGTYQETQYF.

This CDR3 is CASSLSSYEQYF. CDR3 in DNA: TGTGCCAGCAGCTTATCCTCCTACGAGCAGTACTTC. The chain couples TRBV7-2 to TRBJ2-7; D unclear. Between the trimmed V and J ends, which lost 2 bases and 0 bases, there was a span of 2 bases. The CDR3 totals 12 residues. CDR1 and CDR2 from the germline V gene are SGHTA and FQGNSA.

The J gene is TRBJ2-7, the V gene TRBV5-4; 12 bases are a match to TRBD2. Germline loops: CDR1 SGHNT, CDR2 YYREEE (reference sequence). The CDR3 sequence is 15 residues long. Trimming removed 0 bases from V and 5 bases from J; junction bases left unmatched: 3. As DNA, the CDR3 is TGTGCCAGCAGCTTGGATCTAGCGGGAGGGGACGAGCAGTACTTC. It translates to CASSLDLAGGDEQYF.

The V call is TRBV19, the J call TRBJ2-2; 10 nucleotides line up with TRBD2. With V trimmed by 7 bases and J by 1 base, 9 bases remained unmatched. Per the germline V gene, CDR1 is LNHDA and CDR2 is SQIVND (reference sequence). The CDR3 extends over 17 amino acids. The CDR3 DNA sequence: TGTGCCAGTAAGTCGCTAGCGGGGGCCTGGAACACCGGGGAGCTGTTTTTT. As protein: CASKSLAGAWNTGELFF.

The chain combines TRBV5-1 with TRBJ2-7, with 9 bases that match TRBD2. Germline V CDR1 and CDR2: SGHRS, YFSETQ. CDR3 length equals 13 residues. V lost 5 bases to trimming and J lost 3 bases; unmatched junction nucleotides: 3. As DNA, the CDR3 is TGCGCCAGCAGTTCTAGCGGGAACTACGAGCAGTACTTC. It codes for CASSSSGNYEQYF.

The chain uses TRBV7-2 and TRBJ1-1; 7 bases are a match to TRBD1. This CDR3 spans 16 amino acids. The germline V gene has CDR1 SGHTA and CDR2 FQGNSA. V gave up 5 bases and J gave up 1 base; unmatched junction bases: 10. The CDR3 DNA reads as TGTGCCAGCAGCCTGGCAGGGGGATTTCCGAACACTGAAGCTTTCTTT. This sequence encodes CASSLAGGFPNTEAFF.

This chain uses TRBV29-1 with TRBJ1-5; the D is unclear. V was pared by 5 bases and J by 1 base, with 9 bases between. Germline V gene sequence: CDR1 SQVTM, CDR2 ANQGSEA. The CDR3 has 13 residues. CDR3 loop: CSVRGGSNQPQHF. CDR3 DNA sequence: TGCAGCGTTCGGGGAGGCAGCAATCAGCCCCAGCATTTT.

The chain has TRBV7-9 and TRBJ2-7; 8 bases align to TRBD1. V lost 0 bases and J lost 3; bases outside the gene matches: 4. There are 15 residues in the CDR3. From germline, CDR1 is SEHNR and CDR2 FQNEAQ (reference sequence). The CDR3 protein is CASSLAGQGRYEQYF. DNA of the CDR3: TGTGCCAGCAGCTTAGCTGGACAGGGACGCTACGAGCAGTACTTC.

The CDR3 spells CASSSRLAFF. CDR3 nucleotides: TGTGCCAGCAGCTCACGACTGGCTTTCTTT. The chain has TRBV7-9 and TRBJ1-1; D gene uncertain. Trimming removed 4 bases from V and 11 bases from J, with 8 bases in between. Germline CDR1 reads SEHNR; CDR2 reads FQNEAQ (reference sequence). The CDR3 runs 10 residues.

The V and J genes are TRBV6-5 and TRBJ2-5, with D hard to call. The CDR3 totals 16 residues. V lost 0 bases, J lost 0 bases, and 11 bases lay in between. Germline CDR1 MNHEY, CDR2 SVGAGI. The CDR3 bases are TGTGCCAGCAGTTACTCGATATCTAAGTACCAAGAGACCCAGTACTTC. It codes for CASSYSISKYQETQYF.

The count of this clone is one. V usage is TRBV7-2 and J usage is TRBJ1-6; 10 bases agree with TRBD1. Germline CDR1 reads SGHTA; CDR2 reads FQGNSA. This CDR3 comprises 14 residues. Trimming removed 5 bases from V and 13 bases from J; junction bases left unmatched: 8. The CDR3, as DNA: TGTGCCAGCAGCCCACGGACAGGGGGGTCTCCCCTCCACTTT. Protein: CASSPRTGGSPLHF. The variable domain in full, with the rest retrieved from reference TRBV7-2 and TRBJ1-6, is GAGVSQSPSNKVTEKGKDVELRCDPISGHTALYWYRQSLGQGLEFLIYFQGNSAPDKSGLPSDRFSAERTGGSVSTLTIQRTQQEDSAVYLCASSPRTGGSPLHFGNGTRLTVT.

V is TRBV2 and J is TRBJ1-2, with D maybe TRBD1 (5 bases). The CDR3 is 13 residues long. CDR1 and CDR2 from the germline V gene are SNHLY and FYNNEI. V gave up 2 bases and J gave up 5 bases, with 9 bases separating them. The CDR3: CASSEWGSYGYTF. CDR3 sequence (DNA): TGTGCCAGCAGTGAATGGGGGTCGTATGGCTACACCTTC.

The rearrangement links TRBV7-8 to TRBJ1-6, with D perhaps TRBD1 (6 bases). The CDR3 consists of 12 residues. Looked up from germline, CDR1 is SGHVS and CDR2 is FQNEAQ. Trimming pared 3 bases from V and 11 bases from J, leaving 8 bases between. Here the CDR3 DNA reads TGTGCCAGCAGCTTGGACAGTACACCCCTCCACTTT. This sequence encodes CASSLDSTPLHF.

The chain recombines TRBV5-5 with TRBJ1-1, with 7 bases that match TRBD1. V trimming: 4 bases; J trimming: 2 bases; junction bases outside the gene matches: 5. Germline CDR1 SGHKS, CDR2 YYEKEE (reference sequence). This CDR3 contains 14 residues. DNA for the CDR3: TGTGCCAGCAGCCCCGGGACAGTTAACACTGAAGCTTTCTTT. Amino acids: CASSPGTVNTEAFF.

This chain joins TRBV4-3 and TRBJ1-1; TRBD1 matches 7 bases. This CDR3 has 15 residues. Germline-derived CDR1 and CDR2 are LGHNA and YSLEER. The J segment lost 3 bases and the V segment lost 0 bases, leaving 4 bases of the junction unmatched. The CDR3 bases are TGCGCCAGCAGCCAAGACAGGGGGACTCACACTGAAGCTTTCTTT. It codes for CASSQDRGTHTEAFF.

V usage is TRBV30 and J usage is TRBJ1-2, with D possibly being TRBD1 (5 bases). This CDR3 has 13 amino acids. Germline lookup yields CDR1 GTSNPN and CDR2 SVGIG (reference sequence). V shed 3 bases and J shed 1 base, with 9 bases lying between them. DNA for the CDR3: TGTGCCTGGAGCCCGACAGTTAACTATGGCTACACCTTC. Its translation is CAWSPTVNYGYTF.

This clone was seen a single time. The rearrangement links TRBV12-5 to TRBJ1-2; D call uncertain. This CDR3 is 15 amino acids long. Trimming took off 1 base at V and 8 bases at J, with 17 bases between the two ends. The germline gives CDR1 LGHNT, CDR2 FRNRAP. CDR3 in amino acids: CASGLAFGPNKGYTF. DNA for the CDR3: TGTGCTAGTGGTTTGGCTTTCGGGCCCAACAAGGGCTACACCTTC.

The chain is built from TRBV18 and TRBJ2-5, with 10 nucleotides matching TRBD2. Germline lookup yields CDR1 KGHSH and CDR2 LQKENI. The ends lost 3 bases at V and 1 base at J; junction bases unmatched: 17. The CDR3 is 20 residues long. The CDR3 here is CASSPLPQASGGRGQETQYF. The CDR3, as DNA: TGTGCCAGCTCACCCCTCCCCCAGGCTAGCGGGGGCCGGGGCCAAGAGACCCAGTACTTC.

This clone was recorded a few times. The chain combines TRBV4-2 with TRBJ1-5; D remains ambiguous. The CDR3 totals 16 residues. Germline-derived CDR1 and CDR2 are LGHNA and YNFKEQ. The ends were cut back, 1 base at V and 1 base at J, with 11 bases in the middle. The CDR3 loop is CASSQVSGMSNQPQHF. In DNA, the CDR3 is TGTGCCAGCAGCCAAGTTTCAGGAATGAGCAATCAGCCCCAGCATTTT.

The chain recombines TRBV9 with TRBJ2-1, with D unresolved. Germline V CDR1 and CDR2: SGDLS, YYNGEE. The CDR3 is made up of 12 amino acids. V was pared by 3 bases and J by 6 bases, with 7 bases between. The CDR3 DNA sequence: TGTGCCAGCAGCGCCGTGGTCAATGAGCAGTTCTTC. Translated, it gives CASSAVVNEQFF.